One sample yielded the 28 T cell receptor beta chains listed below, sequenced in a study of human T cells and chemical hapten exposure. This sample's treatment: therapeutic diphenylcyclopropenone sensitization with weekly scalp DPC. Individual cDNA molecules received unique molecular identifiers in the library. In TCRdb, the reads were re-called with MiXCR into one record per CDR3 protein. Of thousands of distinct CDR3 sequences listed, 45% to 50% are singletons. Source: whole blood, taken before DPC sensitization or 2, 6, or about 24 weeks after (not recorded which). The receptors shown here come from an adult with alopecia areata. Some clones in this sample may be carry-over from other donors' samples. This table probably holds off-target reads from a library built for another chain.

This clonotype has more than one count but fewer than ten. V is TRBV7-3 and J is TRBJ2-1, with a tentative D call TRBD1 (6 bases). The CDR3 consists of 12 residues. V shed 2 bases and J shed 9 bases, with 8 bases lying between them. Germline-derived CDR1 and CDR2 are SGHTA and FQGTGA. CDR3 nucleotides: TGTGCCAGCAGCTTAGTAGGGGGTGAGCAGTTCTTC. It yields the protein CASSLVGGEQFF.

J is TRBJ2-3 and V is TRBV20-1; D remains unclear. Germline V gene data show CDR1 as DFQATT and CDR2 as SNEGSKA (reference sequence). V lost 1 base to trimming and J lost 0 bases, with 8 bases between them. The CDR3 has 14 amino acids. The CDR3 is CSARVSTSTDTQYF. The CDR3 bases are TGCAGTGCTAGAGTATCAACCAGCACAGATACGCAGTATTTT.

In regard to this clonotype: The junction departs from germline at one end; a sequencing error may be responsible. The CDR3 coding sequence is TGTGACAGCAAAGAGGGACCGGAGAACAATGAGCAGTTCTTC. This gives the protein CDSKEGPENNEQFF. The rearrangement joins TRBV2 to TRBJ2-1; the D call may be TRBD1 or TRBD2 (5 bases each). This CDR3 spans 14 amino acids. Germline V gene lookup returns CDR1 SNHLY and CDR2 FYNNEI. Full variable domain (rest looked up from reference TRBV2 and TRBJ2-1): EPEVTQTPSHQVTQMGQEVILRCVPISNHLYFYWYRQILGQKVEFLVSFYNNEISEKSEIFDDQFSVERPDGSNFTLKIRSTKLEDSAMYFCDSKEGPENNEQFFGPGTRLTVL.

The rearrangement joins TRBV29-1 to TRBJ2-3; tentatively, D is TRBD2 (5 bases). The CDR3 is 15 residues long. Germline CDR1 SQVTM, CDR2 ANQGSEA. The germline V and J ends were trimmed by 8 bases and 4 bases, with 22 bases remaining between them. CDR3 coding DNA: TGCAGCATGGGGATTGGACGGGATGGATCAGATACGCAGTATTTT. As protein: CSMGIGRDGSDTQYF.

The J gene is TRBJ2-7, the V gene TRBV7-9; 13 bases map to TRBD2. Trimming at V came to 6 bases and at J to 4 bases, leaving 6 bases not matched to a gene. The germline V gene encodes CDR1 SEHNR and CDR2 FQNEAQ (reference sequence). The CDR3 extends over 15 amino acids. CDR3 coding DNA: TGTGCCAGCAGACACGGGACTAGCGGGGAATACGAGCAGTACTTC. Protein sequence: CASRHGTSGEYEQYF.

This chain connects TRBV6-5 to TRBJ2-7; D may be TRBD2 (7 bases). Germline lookup yields CDR1 MNHEY and CDR2 SVGAGI. This CDR3 region has 14 residues. V lost 0 bases to trimming and J lost 6 bases, with 12 bases between them. The CDR3 loop reads CASSYSGGGFEQYF. CDR3 DNA: TGTGCCAGCAGTTACTCCGGCGGGGGCTTCGAGCAGTACTTC.

The chain combines TRBV7-2 with TRBJ2-3; no definite D call. This CDR3 comprises 14 residues. Germline loops: CDR1 SGHTA, CDR2 FQGNSA. Trimming left V 1 base short and J 4 bases short, with 9 bases between. The DNA for the CDR3 is TGTGCCAGCAGCTTAGAACGACTCCCAGATACGCAGTATTTT. Protein sequence: CASSLERLPDTQYF.

This clonotype was counted a few times. The CDR3 DNA follows: TGTGCCAGCAGTTTAGGGTTCGGCAGCTCCTACGAGCAGTACTTC. Translation gives CASSLGFGSSYEQYF. V is TRBV28 and J is TRBJ2-7; no firm D call. Germline V gene lookup returns CDR1 MDHEN and CDR2 SYDVKM. Trimming removed 2 bases at V and 0 bases at J, with 11 bases between. The CDR3 spans 15 residues.

This clonotype was observed a handful of times. V and J are TRBV19 and TRBJ2-5; 8 nucleotides align to TRBD1. The CDR3 covers 15 residues. Germline CDR1 and CDR2: LNHDA and SQIVND (reference sequence). V shed 4 bases and J 5 bases; nucleotides not matched to a gene: 9. This chain's CDR3 is CASSTGTGRLETQYF. CDR3 bases: TGTGCCAGTAGTACAGGGACAGGCAGGTTGGAGACCCAGTACTTC.

The CDR3 protein is CASSEAATSFNEQFF. CDR3 bases: TGTGCCAGCAGTGAAGCGGCGACTAGTTTTAATGAGCAGTTCTTC. The chain combines TRBV2 with TRBJ2-1; D perhaps matches TRBD2 (6 bases). The CDR3 covers 15 residues. Trimming stripped 0 bases from V and 7 bases from J, with 13 bases between. Germline CDR1 is SNHLY and CDR2 is FYNNEI. Full variable domain (remainder filled in from reference TRBV2 and TRBJ2-1): EPEVTQTPSHQVTQMGQEVILRCVPISNHLYFYWYRQILGQKVEFLVSFYNNEISEKSEIFDDQFSVERPDGSNFTLKIRSTKLEDSAMYFCASSEAATSFNEQFFGPGTRLTVL.

This clonotype appeared a few times. This sequence joins TRBV12-3 or TRBV12-4 and TRBJ2-1, with D tentatively TRBD1 or TRBD2 (6 bases each). Trimming cost V 6 bases and J 1 base, with 28 bases left between them. The CDR3 runs 20 residues. The CDR3 DNA follows: TGTGCCAGCAGCCCCCTCTCGAACCCAACCGGGGGCCGTTCCTACAATGAGCAGTTCTTC. As protein: CASSPLSNPTGGRSYNEQFF.

This clonotype was seen a handful of times. The rearrangement joins TRBV28 to TRBJ2-7; D tentatively reads TRBD1 or TRBD2 (6 bases each). The CDR3 is made up of 13 amino acids. Per germline, CDR1 MDHEN and CDR2 SYDVKM. Trimming cost V 10 bases and J 2 bases, with 15 bases left between them. The CDR3 DNA reads as TGTGCCACCGCGGGACACTTAACCTACGAGCAGTACTTC. Protein: CATAGHLTYEQYF. The variable domain in full, completed from reference TRBV28 and TRBJ2-7, reads DVKVTQSSRYLVKRTGEKVFLECVQDMDHENMFWYRQDPGLGLRLIYFSYDVKMKEKGDIPEGYSVSREKKERFSLILESASTNQTSMYLCATAGHLTYEQYFGPGTRLTVT.

The genes are TRBV5-5 and TRBJ2-7, with 14 bases matching TRBD2. Germline trimming cut 1 base from V and 6 bases from J; bases unmatched to any gene: 6. The CDR3 totals 16 residues. Germline CDR1 and CDR2: SGHKS and YYEKEE (reference sequence). The CDR3 region has the DNA TGTGCCAGCAGCTTGACGATAGGACTAGCGGGGGGCGAGCAGTACTTC. Translating gives CASSLTIGLAGGEQYF.

V and J are TRBV7-6 and TRBJ2-3; 7 bases are a match to TRBD1. CDR1 and CDR2 from the germline V gene are SGHVS and FNYEAQ. This CDR3 has 14 amino acids. The V gene end was trimmed by 4 bases and the J gene end by 2 bases; junction bases not matched to a gene: 3. The CDR3 coding sequence is TGTGCCAGCAGCTCAACAGGGGTCACAGATACGCAGTATTTT. As protein: CASSSTGVTDTQYF.

This clonotype was detected a few times. Written as DNA, the CDR3 is TGCGCCAGCAGTCAACCCCGGAGGGGGGGGAACACCGGGGAGCTGTTTTTT. Protein: CASSQPRRGGNTGELFF. The rearrangement uses TRBV23-1 and TRBJ2-2, with a tentative D call TRBD2 (7 bases). TRBV23-1 is an open reading frame whose function is uncertain. V was pared by 2 bases and J by 1 base, with 14 bases between. The CDR3 loop spans 17 amino acids.

Only a few counts were recorded for this clonotype. The genes are TRBV29-1 and TRBJ2-7, with 9 bases identical to TRBD1. V gave up 6 bases and J gave up 7 bases; unmatched junction bases: 10. Germline V CDR1 and CDR2: SQVTM, ANQGSEA. This CDR3 is 13 amino acids long. CDR3 DNA sequence: TGCAGCGTCGCCAGGACAGGGGTGGGGGAGCAGTACTTC. It is translated as CSVARTGVGEQYF.

The chain recombines TRBV27 with TRBJ2-7; the D gene is possibly TRBD2 (6 bases). Germline-derived CDR1 and CDR2 are MNHEY and SMNVEV (reference sequence). With 4 bases removed from V and 0 bases from J, the gap between germline ends came to 16 bases. The length of the CDR3 is 16 residues. CDR3 amino acids: CASSSLGGKSSYEQYF. DNA for the CDR3: TGTGCCAGCAGTTCCCTCGGGGGAAAGAGCTCCTACGAGCAGTACTTC.

The J gene is TRBJ2-2, the V gene TRBV7-9; 8 bases agree with TRBD1. The CDR3 covers 19 residues. Looked up from germline, CDR1 is SEHNR and CDR2 is FQNEAQ (reference sequence). J gave up 1 base and V 3 bases, and 13 bases lay outside the gene matches. The CDR3 sequence is CASSFAGRGPEMNTGELFF. The CDR3 DNA sequence: TGTGCCAGCAGCTTTGCGGGCAGGGGGCCCGAAATGAACACCGGGGAGCTGTTTTTT.

This clonotype occurred a few times. This CDR3 is CASSDFYNEQFF. The CDR3 bases are TGCGCCAGCTCTGACTTCTACAATGAGCAGTTCTTC. The chain is built from TRBV5-1 and TRBJ2-1; D not certain. The germline CDR1 and CDR2 sequences are SGHRS and YFSETQ. V was pared by 7 bases and J by 3 bases, with 8 bases between. The CDR3 is 12 residues long.

By sample fraction, this clonotype is large (0.1 to 1%). The chain joins TRBV5-1 to TRBJ2-7, with D unresolved. The CDR3 has 16 residues. CDR1 and CDR2 from the germline V gene are SGHRS and YFSETQ. Trimming removed 2 bases from V and 0 bases from J, with 15 bases in between. DNA for the CDR3: TGCGCCAGCAGCTTTTCTACCGGTCATCTCTCCTACGAGCAGTACTTC. Protein product: CASSFSTGHLSYEQYF.

The chain joins TRBV3-1 to TRBJ2-3; 9 nucleotides match TRBD2. Germline CDR1 reads LGHDT; CDR2 reads YNNKEL (reference sequence). CDR3 length: 16 residues. After removal of 4 bases from V and 1 base from J, the junction contained 6 bases not matched to a gene. The CDR3 loop reads CASSPPTSGRTDTQYF. CDR3 sequence (DNA): TGTGCCAGCAGCCCCCCGACTAGCGGACGCACAGATACGCAGTATTTT.

This chain connects TRBV7-2 to TRBJ2-7; D not certain. CDR3 length: 11 amino acids. Looked up from germline, CDR1 is SGHTA and CDR2 is FQGNSA. V lost 5 bases, J lost 4 bases, and 6 bases lay in between. In DNA, the CDR3 is TGTGCCAGCAGCCCATCGTACGAGCAGTACTTC. It codes for CASSPSYEQYF.

This clonotype was seen more than once but under ten times. The chain has TRBV2 and TRBJ2-7, with a tentative D call TRBD2 (5 bases). V was clipped by 6 bases and J by 0 bases, with 6 bases between them. Germline CDR1 reads SNHLY; CDR2 reads FYNNEI. This CDR3 is 12 amino acids long. CDR3 sequence reads: CASRGVSYEQYF. DNA of the CDR3: TGTGCCAGCAGGGGAGTCTCCTACGAGCAGTACTTC.

The chain recombines TRBV5-1 with TRBJ2-1, with 9 bases lining up with TRBD2. J gave up 7 bases and V 4 bases, and 9 bases lay outside the gene matches. CDR1 and CDR2 (germline): SGHRS, YFSETQ. The CDR3 has 15 residues. CDR3 nucleotides: TGCGCCAGCAGCCCCACTACCGCGGGGGGGAATGAGCAGTTCTTC. This gives the protein CASSPTTAGGNEQFF.

This clonotype has only a few counts. The V call is TRBV12-3 or TRBV12-4, the J call TRBJ1-4; no clear D gene. This CDR3 has 14 amino acids. V dropped 4 bases and J dropped 2 bases, with 8 bases sitting between them. The CDR3 sequence: CASSSEYTNEKLFF. The CDR3 DNA reads TGTGCCAGCAGTTCGGAGTACACTAATGAAAAACTGTTTTTT.

The chain carries TRBV28 and TRBJ2-1; D possibly corresponds to TRBD1 (7 bases). This CDR3 spans 14 amino acids. Germline values: CDR1 MDHEN, CDR2 SYDVKM. V was cut by 10 bases and J by 3 bases, with 16 bases left in between. The DNA for the CDR3 is TGTGCCACCAACGGGCAGGGGGGCTACAATGAGCAGTTCTTC. It encodes CATNGQGGYNEQFF.

The CDR3 protein is CASSQNGYTEAFF. The CDR3 region has the DNA TGTGCCAGCAGCCAAAATGGGTACACTGAAGCTTTCTTT. The J gene is TRBJ1-1, the V gene TRBV3-1; D gene uncertain. The germline CDR1 and CDR2 sequences are LGHDT and YNNKEL (reference sequence). Deletions cut 2 bases from V and 3 bases from J, with 7 bases between. CDR3 length equals 13 residues.

CDR3 nucleotide sequence: TGTGCCAGCAGCAAATCAGGGATGACCCAGTACTTC. It encodes CASSKSGMTQYF. The rearrangement joins TRBV21-1 to TRBJ2-5; the table's D call of TRBD1 was not tested on the DNA. TRBV21-1 is annotated as a pseudogene. The CDR3 runs to 12 residues.